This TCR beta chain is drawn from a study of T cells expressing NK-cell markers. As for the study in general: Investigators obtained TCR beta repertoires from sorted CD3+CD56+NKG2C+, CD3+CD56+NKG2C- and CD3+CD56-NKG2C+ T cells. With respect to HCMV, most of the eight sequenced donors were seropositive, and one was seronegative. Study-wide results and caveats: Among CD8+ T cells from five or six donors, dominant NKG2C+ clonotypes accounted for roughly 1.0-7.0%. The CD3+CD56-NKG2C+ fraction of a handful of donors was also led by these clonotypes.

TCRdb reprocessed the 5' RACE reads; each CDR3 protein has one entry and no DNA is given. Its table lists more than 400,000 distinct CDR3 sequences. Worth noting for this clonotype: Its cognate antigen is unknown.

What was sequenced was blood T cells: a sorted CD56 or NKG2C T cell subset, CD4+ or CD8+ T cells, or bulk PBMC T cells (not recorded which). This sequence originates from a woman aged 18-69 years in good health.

The CDR3: CASSQDAGPYQETQYF. The gene calls are TRBV4-3 and TRBJ2-5; TCRdb names TRBD2, which stays unverified in the absence of DNA. Germline CDR1 reads LGHNA; CDR2 reads YSLEER. The CDR3 extends over 16 amino acids.